Presented here are 18 T cell receptor beta chains from one specimen sequenced in a study of OX40 agonist ivuxolimab in advanced cancers. The protocol was immunoSEQ multiplex PCR, while the TCRdb copy is restricted to in-frame clones and leaves out a portion. The sample includes fewer than 65,000 clones, about 94% seen only once; the top ten take roughly 19%. The material sequenced was CD4+ or CD8+ T cells sorted from blood, taken in a trial of the OX40 agonist ivuxolimab. These TCRs come from an adult with an advanced solid tumor such as melanoma, head and neck, liver or kidney cancer.

The chain couples TRBV27 to TRBJ2-2; D uncertain. The ends were cut back, 0 bases at V and 5 bases at J, with 7 bases in the middle. This CDR3 comprises 14 residues. CDR1 and CDR2 from the germline V gene are MNHEY and SMNVEV (reference sequence). The CDR3 nucleotides are TGTGCCAGCAGTTTATCGCCATGGACCGGGGAGCTGTTTTTT. Protein product: CASSLSPWTGELFF.

The V call is TRBV7-9, the J call TRBJ2-1; tentatively, D is TRBD1 or TRBD2 (5 bases each). The CDR3 loop spans 12 amino acids. CDR1 is SEHNR and CDR2 is FQNEAQ in the germline V gene (reference sequence). The ends were cut back, 2 bases at V and 8 bases at J, with 7 bases in the middle. CDR3 nucleotide sequence: TGTGCCAGCAGCTTATGGGACGATGAGCAGTTCTTC. It translates to CASSLWDDEQFF.

The V gene is TRBV27, the J gene TRBJ1-2; no definite D call. This CDR3 spans 13 amino acids. V dropped 0 bases and J dropped 8 bases, with 10 bases sitting between them. Germline V CDR1 and CDR2: MNHEY, SMNVEV (reference sequence). The CDR3 DNA reads TGTGCCAGCAGTTTATCGCAGTATCAAGGCTACACCTTC. It is translated as CASSLSQYQGYTF.

CDR3 coding DNA: TGTGCCAGCAGCCCACCACATCAGGGGCCTGACACCGGGGAGCTGTTTTTT. This encodes CASSPPHQGPDTGELFF. The chain employs TRBV5-5 and TRBJ2-2; the D gene is possibly TRBD1 (6 bases). Deletions cut 4 bases from V and 3 bases from J, with 19 bases between. Germline assignment: CDR1 SGHKS and CDR2 YYEKEE (reference sequence). The CDR3 is made up of 17 amino acids.

J is TRBJ2-7 and V is TRBV28; D unclear. The CDR3 length is 14 residues. Between the trimmed V and J ends, which lost 3 bases and 3 bases, there was a span of 12 bases. Germline assignment: CDR1 MDHEN and CDR2 SYDVKM. The chain's CDR3 is CASSFIPAYYEQYF. The CDR3 DNA is TGTGCCAGCAGTTTTATTCCGGCCTACTACGAGCAGTACTTC. Variable domain in full (rest from reference TRBV28 and TRBJ2-7): DVKVTQSSRYLVKRTGEKVFLECVQDMDHENMFWYRQDPGLGLRLIYFSYDVKMKEKGDIPEGYSVSREKKERFSLILESASTNQTSMYLCASSFIPAYYEQYFGPGTRLTVT.

The chain couples TRBV9 to TRBJ2-3; D ambiguous. The V end lost 3 bases, the J end lost 3 bases, and 8 bases lay between the germline ends. CDR3 size: 13 residues. Germline CDR1 SGDLS, CDR2 YYNGEE. CDR3 region: CASSAEATDTQYF. The CDR3 nucleotides read TGTGCCAGCAGCGCCGAAGCGACAGATACGCAGTATTTT.

J is TRBJ2-7 and V is TRBV5-8; TRBD2 aligns across 7 bases. The CDR3 has 16 residues. J lost 0 bases, V lost 5 bases, and 11 bases had no gene match. The germline V gene has CDR1 SGHTS and CDR2 YDEGEE. The CDR3 DNA is TGTGCCAGCAGGTACATAACCGGGACTAACTCCTACGAGCAGTACTTC. Protein: CASRYITGTNSYEQYF.

This clone was observed once. This sequence joins TRBV5-4 and TRBJ2-1; perhaps TRBD2 as D (7 bases). The germline gives CDR1 SGHNT, CDR2 YYREEE (reference sequence). The V end was cut by 3 bases, the J end by 5 bases, with 9 bases between. The CDR3 consists of 13 residues. CDR3 in DNA: TGTGCCAGCAGCTGGGGGGGCAACAATGAGCAGTTCTTC. This gives the protein CASSWGGNNEQFF.

This clone was recorded once. This chain links TRBV5-4 with TRBJ2-7; the D gene could be TRBD1 or TRBD2 (5 bases each). The germline gives CDR1 SGHNT, CDR2 YYREEE (reference sequence). CDR3 size: 13 residues. V was pared by 3 bases and J by 3 bases, with 10 bases between. The CDR3 coding sequence is TGTGCCAGCAGCTGGGGACGGGGCTACGAGCAGTACTTC. This sequence encodes CASSWGRGYEQYF. The whole variable domain, remainder taken from reference TRBV5-4 and TRBJ2-7, is ETGVTQSPTHLIKTRGQQVTLRCSSQSGHNTVSWYQQALGQGPQFIFQYYREEENGRGNFPPRFSGLQFPNYSSELNVNALELDDSALYLCASSWGRGYEQYFGPGTRLTVT.

This clone was observed once. The V call is TRBV27, the J call TRBJ2-2; tentatively, D is TRBD1 (6 bases). Germline V gives CDR1 MNHEY, CDR2 SMNVEV (reference sequence). The ends were cut back, 4 bases at V and 7 bases at J, with 19 bases in the middle. This CDR3 contains 16 residues. The CDR3 sequence is CASSSGQSQPNGELFF. CDR3 DNA sequence: TGTGCCAGCAGTTCTGGACAGAGCCAGCCTAACGGGGAGCTGTTTTTT.

The chain joins TRBV29-1 to TRBJ2-3; 10 nucleotides align to TRBD1. The germline CDR1 and CDR2 sequences are SQVTM and ANQGSEA. The V and J ends lost 3 bases and 1 base, in that order; junction bases with no gene match: 1. The CDR3 is 14 amino acids. The CDR3 region is CSVDGTGGTDTQYF. The CDR3 DNA sequence: TGCAGCGTTGACGGGACAGGGGGCACAGATACGCAGTATTTT.

The chain employs TRBV5-1 and TRBJ2-3; TRBD2 agrees at 9 bases. The CDR3 runs 15 residues. CDR1 and CDR2 (germline): SGHRS, YFSETQ. Trimming cost V 6 bases and J 4 bases; bases outside gene matches: 9. CDR3 sequence (DNA): TGCGCCAGCACCGATGGCGGGAGGGGCTCAGATACGCAGTATTTT. Encoded protein: CASTDGGRGSDTQYF.

The J gene is TRBJ1-1, the V gene TRBV29-1; D gene unclear. CDR1 and CDR2 (germline): SQVTM, ANQGSEA. The CDR3 is 15 amino acids. The V gene lost 0 bases and the J gene lost 7 bases, with 18 bases spanning the gap. Here the CDR3 DNA reads TGCAGCGTTGAAGATCTTCTGACCCAGGCTCGTGAAGCTTTCTTT. Translated, it gives CSVEDLLTQAREAFF.

The CDR3 protein is CASSGYYNEQFF. The CDR3 coding sequence is TGTGCCAGCAGCGGCTACTACAATGAGCAGTTCTTC. V is TRBV9 and J is TRBJ2-1; D is undetermined. The CDR3 consists of 12 residues. Germline V gene lookup returns CDR1 SGDLS and CDR2 YYNGEE. V was pared by 3 bases and J by 3 bases, with 4 bases between.

The chain links TRBV28 to TRBJ2-7; no clear D. There are 13 residues in the CDR3. Trimming took 7 bases from V and 0 from J, leaving 10 bases between them. Germline loops: CDR1 MDHEN, CDR2 SYDVKM. CDR3 sequence reads: CASTPGVSYEQYF. The CDR3 nucleotides are TGTGCCAGCACTCCAGGCGTCTCCTACGAGCAGTACTTC. Drawing the rest from reference TRBV28 and TRBJ2-7, the complete variable domain is DVKVTQSSRYLVKRTGEKVFLECVQDMDHENMFWYRQDPGLGLRLIYFSYDVKMKEKGDIPEGYSVSREKKERFSLILESASTNQTSMYLCASTPGVSYEQYFGPGTRLTVT.

The chain links TRBV9 to TRBJ2-2; unclear D gene. Between the trimmed V and J ends, which lost 4 bases and 3 bases, there was a span of 10 bases. This CDR3 spans 14 amino acids. Per germline, CDR1 SGDLS and CDR2 YYNGEE. The CDR3 sequence is CASSPEAHTGELFF. CDR3 in DNA: TGTGCCAGCAGCCCAGAGGCCCACACCGGGGAGCTGTTTTTT.

This chain links TRBV6-5 with TRBJ2-7; tentative D call: TRBD1 (5 bases). V lost 5 bases, J lost 6 bases, and 14 bases lay in between. The CDR3 spans 13 residues. Germline-derived CDR1 and CDR2 are MNHEY and SVGAGI. The CDR3 reads CASSPRQSLEQYF. The CDR3 nucleotides are TGTGCCAGCAGTCCTCGACAGAGTCTCGAGCAGTACTTC.

V is TRBV11-2 and J is TRBJ2-1; D is undetermined. Trimming took 0 bases from V and 0 from J, leaving 3 bases between them. This CDR3 spans 14 amino acids. Germline V gene data show CDR1 as SGHAT and CDR2 as FQNNGV. The CDR3 bases are TGTGCCAGCAGCTTAGAGGACTCCTACAATGAGCAGTTCTTC. It codes for CASSLEDSYNEQFF.